These 8 T cell receptor beta chains came from one sample sequenced in a study of OX40 agonist ivuxolimab in advanced cancers. Profiled with immunoSEQ multiplex PCR; TCRdb holds only in-frame clones, not every one. The table includes under 25,000 clones, 86% detected once. This specimen was CD4+ or CD8+ T cells sorted from blood, taken in a trial of the OX40 agonist ivuxolimab. All receptors derive from an adult with an advanced solid tumor such as melanoma, head and neck, liver or kidney cancer.

Here the CDR3 DNA reads TGCGCCAGCAGTGAGGGCCTCTACAATGAGCAGTTCTTC. It is translated as CASSEGLYNEQFF. The chain employs TRBV10-2 and TRBJ2-1; D unresolved. This CDR3 is built from 13 residues. The V gene's germline CDR1 is WSHSY and CDR2 SAAADI. V was clipped by 2 bases and J by 3 bases, with 5 bases between them.

This clone occurred once. The CDR3 DNA is TGTGCCAGCAGTTGGGCAGGGGGCAAAGAGACCCAGTACTTC. Translation gives CASSWAGGKETQYF. The chain has TRBV27 and TRBJ2-5, with TRBD1 matching over 8 bases. Germline lookup yields CDR1 MNHEY and CDR2 SMNVEV (reference sequence). The CDR3 is 14 amino acids. With V trimmed by 4 bases and J by 3 bases, 4 bases remained unmatched.

The V and J genes are TRBV2 and TRBJ1-2; D is uncertain. With 6 bases removed from V and 3 bases from J, the gap between germline ends came to 17 bases. The CDR3 has 15 amino acids. From germline, CDR1 is SNHLY and CDR2 FYNNEI. The CDR3 region is CASSRGSLSDYGYTF. CDR3 nucleotides: TGTGCCAGCAGCAGAGGATCGCTCAGTGACTATGGCTACACCTTC.

This rearrangement joins TRBV7-9 to TRBJ1-1, with TRBD1 matching over 8 bases. Looked up from germline, CDR1 is SEHNR and CDR2 is FQNEAQ (reference sequence). CDR3 length equals 15 residues. V dropped 5 bases and J dropped 0; count of bases not matched to a gene: 5. Here the CDR3 reads CASSHRDRLNTEAFF. CDR3 bases: TGTGCCAGCAGCCACCGGGACAGGCTGAACACTGAAGCTTTCTTT.

The CDR3 bases are TGTGCCTGGAGCCTAGCGGGAGGGAGGCTTGAGCAGTTCTTC. It yields the protein CAWSLAGGRLEQFF. V and J are TRBV30 and TRBJ2-1; 12 bases fit TRBD2. This CDR3 has 14 amino acids. Germline CDR1 GTSNPN, CDR2 SVGIG (reference sequence). V lost 3 bases, J lost 9 bases, and 6 bases stayed unmatched.

J is TRBJ2-1 and V is TRBV27, with D hard to call. Trimming cost V 2 bases and J 7 bases, with 3 bases left between them. This CDR3 is built from 11 residues. CDR1 is MNHEY and CDR2 is SMNVEV in the germline V gene (reference sequence). The DNA for the CDR3 is TGTGCCAGCAGTTTAGGGAATGAGCAGTTCTTC. Translating it yields CASSLGNEQFF.

The table lists this clone with a few counts. V usage is TRBV30 and J usage is TRBJ1-1, with a weak D call TRBD1 (5 bases). This CDR3 has 12 residues. V lost 3 bases and J lost 6, with 11 bases in between. Germline V gene sequence: CDR1 GTSNPN, CDR2 SVGIG (reference sequence). In DNA, the CDR3 is TGTGCCTGGAGAAAAGGGGAGCCTGAAGCTTTCTTT. Its translation is CAWRKGEPEAFF.

The chain couples TRBV30 to TRBJ1-5; tentative D call: TRBD1 (6 bases). Germline loops: CDR1 GTSNPN, CDR2 SVGIG (reference sequence). The length of the CDR3 is 15 residues. The germline V and J ends were trimmed by 3 bases and 2 bases, with 14 bases remaining between them. CDR3 amino acids: CAWSDLTGGNQPQHF. The CDR3 nucleotides read TGTGCCTGGAGCGACCTGACAGGAGGCAATCAGCCCCAGCATTTT.